This TCR beta chain is from a study of breast tumors, draining lymph nodes, adjacent tissues. Study-wide results and caveats: Tumors had less TCR diversity than lymph nodes, more than nontumor tissue.

Using its own MiXCR run on the multiplex PCR reads, TCRdb lists one record per CDR3 protein. The data contain about 200,000 distinct CDR3 sequences, roughly 31% of them singletons. Samples came from axillary lymph nodes draining the breast cancer. This clonotype appeared a few times. Its antigen is undetermined. V gave up 2 bases and J gave up 1 base, with 5 bases separating them. This CDR3 region has 13 residues. The J gene is TRBJ1-1, the V gene TRBV12-3 or TRBV12-4, with D unclear. This receptor was taken from a female donor with breast cancer. Some clones in this sample may be carry-over from other donors' samples. The specimen was axillary lymph node tissue. Written as DNA, the CDR3 is TGTGCCAGCAGTTTAAGAGAGAACACTGAAGCTTTCTTT. This encodes CASSLRENTEAFF.